The following is a TCR beta chain sequence with its context. TCRdb reprocessed the RT-PCR reads with MiXCR, giving one entry per CDR3 protein. The repertoire holds about 500,000 distinct CDR3 sequences, with approximately 17% as singletons. The sample comes from a study of response to subunit inactivated influenza vaccine. This clonotype was obtained from a man between 50 and 69 years old who received an inactivated influenza vaccine. The sequencing here drew on CD4+ T cells sorted from PBMCs, taken around 25 months after vaccination.

The CDR3 sequence is CASSQKLTDSNYGYTF. CDR3 in DNA: TGCGCCAGCAGCCAAAAACTGACAGACTCTAACTATGGCTACACCTTC. This chain connects TRBV4-1 to TRBJ1-2; tentatively, D is TRBD1 (5 bases). With 2 bases removed from V and 0 bases from J, the gap between germline ends came to 13 bases. Per the germline V gene, CDR1 is MGHRA and CDR2 is YSYEKL. The CDR3 consists of 16 residues.